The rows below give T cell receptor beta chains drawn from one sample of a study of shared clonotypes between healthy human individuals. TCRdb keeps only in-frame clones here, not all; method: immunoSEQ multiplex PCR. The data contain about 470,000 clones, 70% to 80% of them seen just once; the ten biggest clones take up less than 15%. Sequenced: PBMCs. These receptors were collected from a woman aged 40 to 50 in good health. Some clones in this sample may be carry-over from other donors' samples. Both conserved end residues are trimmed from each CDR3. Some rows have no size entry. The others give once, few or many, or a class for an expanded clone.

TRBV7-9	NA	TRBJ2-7	ASSIGTGPYEQY
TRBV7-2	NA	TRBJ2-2	ASSLRWGGELF
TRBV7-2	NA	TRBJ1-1	ASSGQGPGTEAF
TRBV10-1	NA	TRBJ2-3	ASTSGREGYTDTQY
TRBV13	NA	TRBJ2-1	ASRDSLLRGEKF
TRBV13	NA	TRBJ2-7	ASSLWSYEQY
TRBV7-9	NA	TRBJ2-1	ASSPASQEYNEQF
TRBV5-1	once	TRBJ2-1	ASSSLPVYNEQF
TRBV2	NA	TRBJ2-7	ASSSGLAFYEQY
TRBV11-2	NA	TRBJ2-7	ASSHRTLWPYEQY
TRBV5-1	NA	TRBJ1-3	ASSSGGGAGNTIY
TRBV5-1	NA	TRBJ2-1	ASSLVGDGNEQF
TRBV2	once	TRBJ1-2	ASGRGRLIANYGYT
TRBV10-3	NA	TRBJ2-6	AISESRGSGANVLT
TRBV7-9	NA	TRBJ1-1	ASSYQGGTEAF
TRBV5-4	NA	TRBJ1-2	ASSSDSNYGYT
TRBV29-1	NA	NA	SVVGGTSGSAYEQY
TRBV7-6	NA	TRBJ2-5	ASSLPPRGGHQETQY
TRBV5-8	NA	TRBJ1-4	ASSPSRVRREKLF
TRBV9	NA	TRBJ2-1	ASSVVGVGQINEQF
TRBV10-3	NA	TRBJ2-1	AISESPSEYNEQF
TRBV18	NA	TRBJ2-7	ASSPGRGRTHEQY
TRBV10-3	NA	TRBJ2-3	AISERTSYRDTQY
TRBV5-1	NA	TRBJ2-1	ASSLGLAGAMGEQF
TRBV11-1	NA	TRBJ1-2	ASSANRGRGGYT
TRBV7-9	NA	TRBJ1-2	ASSSQVGSGYT
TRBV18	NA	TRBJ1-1	ASSPRMNTEAF
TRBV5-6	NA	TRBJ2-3	ASSLGPGLATDTQY